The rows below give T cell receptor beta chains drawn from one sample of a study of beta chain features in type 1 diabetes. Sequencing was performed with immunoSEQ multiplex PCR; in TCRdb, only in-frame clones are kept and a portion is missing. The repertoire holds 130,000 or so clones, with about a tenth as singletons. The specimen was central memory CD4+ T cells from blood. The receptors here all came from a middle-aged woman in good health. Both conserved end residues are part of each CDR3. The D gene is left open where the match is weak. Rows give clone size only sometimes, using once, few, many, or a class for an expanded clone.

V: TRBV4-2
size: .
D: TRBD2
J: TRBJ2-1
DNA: TGTGCCAGCAGCCCAAGGGGCGGGAGCTCCTACAATGAGCAGTTCTTC
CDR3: CASSPRGGSSYNEQFF

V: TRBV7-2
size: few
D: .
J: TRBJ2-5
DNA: TGTGCCAGCAGCTTAGCGAGGGAGACCCAGTACTTC
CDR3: CASSLARETQYF

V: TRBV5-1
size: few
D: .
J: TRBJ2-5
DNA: TGCGCCAGCAGTTTTGACGGGAAAGAGACCCAGTACTTC
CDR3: CASSFDGKETQYF

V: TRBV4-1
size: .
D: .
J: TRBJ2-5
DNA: TGCGCCAGCAGCCCGTCCTTATCGGAGACCCAGTACTTC
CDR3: CASSPSLSETQYF

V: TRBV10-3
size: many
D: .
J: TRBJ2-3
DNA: TGTGCCATCATGGAGCGCGGGATCGGTACAGATACGCAGTATTTT
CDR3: CAIMERGIGTDTQYF

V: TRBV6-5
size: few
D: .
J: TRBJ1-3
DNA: TGTGCCAGCAGTCCGACAGCGAACTCTGGAAACACCATATATTTT
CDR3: CASSPTANSGNTIYF

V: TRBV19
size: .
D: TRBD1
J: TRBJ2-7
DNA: TGTGCCAGTAGTGATGACAGGGTTACGAAGCAGTACTTC
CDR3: CASSDDRVTKQYF

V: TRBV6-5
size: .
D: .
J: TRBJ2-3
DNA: TGTGCCAGCAGTTCCCCAGTATCTGCAAATACGCAGTATTTT
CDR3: CASSSPVSANTQYF

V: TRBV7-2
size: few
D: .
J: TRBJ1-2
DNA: TGTGCCAGCAGCCACAGGAAGGGTGGCTACACCTTC
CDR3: CASSHRKGGYTF

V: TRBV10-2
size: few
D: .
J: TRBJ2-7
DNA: TGCGCCAGCAGTGAGTTCAGGGACTACGAGCAGTACTTC
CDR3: CASSEFRDYEQYF

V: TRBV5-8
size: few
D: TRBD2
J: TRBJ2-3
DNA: TGTGCCAGCAGCCCCAGACTAGCGGGGAGCACAGATACGCAGTATTTT
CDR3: CASSPRLAGSTDTQYF

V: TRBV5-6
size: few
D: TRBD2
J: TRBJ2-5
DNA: TGTGCCAGCAGCTCGGAAGGACTAGCGGGGGGGCCATACGGGGAGACCCAGTACTTC
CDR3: CASSSEGLAGGPYGETQYF

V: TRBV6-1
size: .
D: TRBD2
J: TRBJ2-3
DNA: TGTGCCAGCCTTACTAGCGGGGGGTACACAGATACGCAGTATTTT
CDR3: CASLTSGGYTDTQYF